These 5 T cell receptor beta chains were sequenced from one sample in a study of blood T cell repertoires in COVID-19. Assay: immunoSEQ multiplex PCR; the TCRdb copy retains only in-frame clones and omits some. This sample has roughly 280,000 clones; roughly 90% occur once, and the top ten carry about 3%. The sequenced sample was PBMCs or T cells enriched from blood (not recorded which). These receptors came from a man aged 40-55 years who had been exposed to COVID-19.

The V gene is TRBV5-1, the J gene TRBJ2-1; TRBD1 matches at 9 bases. CDR1 SGHRS and CDR2 YFSETQ come from the germline V gene. The CDR3 contains 15 residues. After removal of 0 bases from V and 7 bases from J, the junction contained 5 bases not matched to a gene. CDR3: CASSLAGQGGNEQFF. The CDR3 DNA reads TGCGCCAGCAGCTTGGCGGGACAGGGAGGGAATGAGCAGTTCTTC.

The genes are TRBV28 and TRBJ1-1, with D maybe TRBD1 (6 bases). CDR3 length: 13 amino acids. Trimming took 3 bases from V and 7 from J, leaving 12 bases between them. CDR1 and CDR2 from the germline V gene are MDHEN and SYDVKM. CDR3 sequence reads: CASSFQGYSEAFF. The CDR3 bases are TGTGCCAGCAGTTTTCAGGGGTATAGTGAAGCTTTCTTT.

CDR3 protein: CAWRGRDRGIQEQYF. The CDR3, as DNA: TGTGCCTGGAGGGGCCGGGACAGGGGGATACAAGAGCAGTACTTC. The chain carries TRBV30 and TRBJ2-7; 11 bases match TRBD1. The CDR3 is made up of 15 amino acids. The V segment lost 3 bases and the J segment 7 bases; nucleotides outside the gene matches: 11. Germline V gives CDR1 GTSNPN, CDR2 SVGIG (reference sequence). The full variable domain, completed using reference TRBV30 and TRBJ2-7, is SQTIHQWPATLVQPVGSPLSLECTVEGTSNPNLYWYRQAAGRGLQLLFYSVGIGQISSEVPQNLSASRPQDRQFILSSKKLLLSDSGFYLCAWRGRDRGIQEQYFGPGTRLTVT.

The chain carries TRBV5-4 and TRBJ2-1; 9 positions match TRBD2. Trimming removed 4 bases from V and 5 bases from J; junction bases left unmatched: 7. The CDR3 length is 15 residues. CDR1 is SGHNT and CDR2 is YYREEE in the germline V gene (reference sequence). DNA for the CDR3: TGTGCCAGCAGCCGAAGCGGGAGGAGGGACAATGAGCAGTTCTTC. Its translation: CASSRSGRRDNEQFF.

The chain employs TRBV18 and TRBJ1-1, with D perhaps matching TRBD1 (6 bases). Germline V lookup: CDR1 KGHSH, CDR2 LQKENI. This CDR3 is built from 17 residues. V shed 1 base and J shed 3 bases, with 18 bases lying between them. CDR3: CASSPRSLGGRDTEAFF. The CDR3 DNA is TGTGCCAGCTCACCACGGTCCCTCGGGGGGCGGGACACTGAAGCTTTCTTT.